A selection of T cell receptor beta chains follows, all from one sample in a study of T-cell reconstitution after alpha-beta-depleted transplantation in children. TCRdb reanalysed the PCR reads using MiXCR and keeps one entry per CDR3 protein. The sample comprises over 70,000 distinct CDR3 sequences, roughly an eighth of which are singletons, and 11% to 15% rests with the top ten. Sequenced material: PBMCs from the stem cell graft donor, taken from the stem cell graft. The receptors originated from a human donor who donated a stem cell graft to a child with inherited bone marrow failure. CDR3s include the opening cysteine and the closing phenylalanine or tryptophan. A D gene is named only where the DNA matches it firmly. Only part of the rows carry a size: once, few, many, or a class if the clone is expanded.

D: TRBD2
V: TRBV20-1
size: many
J: TRBJ2-3
CDR3: CAAGAGGRPDTQYF
DNA: TGCGCAGCAGGGGCGGGGGGGCGTCCAGATACGCAGTATTTT

D: TRBD2
V: TRBV6-1
size: many
J: TRBJ2-2
CDR3: CASSRTSGGLTGELFF
DNA: TGTGCCAGCAGCCGGACTAGCGGGGGCCTCACCGGGGAGCTGTTTTTT

D: TRBD2
V: TRBV12-3/TRBV12-4
size: many
J: TRBJ2-1
CDR3: CASSLWLAGGNEQFF
DNA: TGTGCCAGCAGTTTATGGCTAGCGGGAGGCAATGAGCAGTTCTTC

D: TRBD2
V: TRBV2
size: many
J: TRBJ2-7
CDR3: CASGSGGTLPGEQYF
DNA: TGTGCCAGCGGGAGCGGGGGCACTCTTCCTGGCGAGCAGTACTTC

D: .
V: TRBV20-1
size: many
J: TRBJ2-5
CDR3: CSASVPSQETQYF
DNA: TGCAGTGCTAGTGTCCCTTCTCAAGAGACCCAGTACTTC

D: .
V: TRBV5-1
size: .
J: TRBJ1-1
CDR3: CASSLGDGRMNTEAFF
DNA: TGCGCCAGCAGCTTGGGGGACGGACGTATGAACACTGAAGCTTTCTTT

D: .
V: TRBV7-9
size: many
J: TRBJ1-5
CDR3: CASSLDSQPQHF
DNA: TGTGCCAGCAGCTTAGATAGCCAGCCCCAGCATTTT

D: .
V: TRBV5-6
size: many
J: TRBJ1-2
CDR3: CASSTLRGSYGYTF
DNA: TGTGCCAGCAGCACACTCAGGGGATCCTATGGCTACACCTTC

D: .
V: TRBV18
size: few
J: TRBJ1-2
CDR3: CASSPPGEDHGYTF
DNA: TGTGCCAGCTCACCCCCAGGGGAGGATCATGGCTACACCTTC

D: .
V: TRBV5-1
size: many
J: TRBJ1-1
CDR3: CASSVEGKDTEAFF
DNA: TGCGCCAGCAGCGTTGAAGGGAAGGACACTGAAGCTTTCTTT

D: .
V: TRBV27
size: many
J: TRBJ2-5
CDR3: CASSLFSSYQETQYF
DNA: TGTGCCAGCAGTTTATTCTCCTCATACCAAGAGACCCAGTACTTC

D: .
V: TRBV11-1
size: .
J: TRBJ2-2
CDR3: CASRSSLHPTGELFF
DNA: TGTGCCAGCAGATCTAGCCTCCACCCCACCGGGGAGCTGTTTTTT

D: .
V: TRBV5-1
size: many
J: TRBJ2-3
CDR3: CASSLVSGVWTDTQYF
DNA: TGCGCCAGCAGCTTGGTGTCGGGAGTCTGGACAGATACGCAGTATTTT

D: .
V: TRBV11-2
size: few
J: TRBJ1-1
CDR3: CASSFMGNTEAFF
DNA: TGTGCCAGCAGCTTCATGGGGAACACTGAAGCTTTCTTT

D: .
V: TRBV4-2
size: many
J: TRBJ1-4
CDR3: CASSQDGHRPNEKLFF
DNA: TGTGCCAGCAGCCAAGATGGGCACAGACCGAATGAAAAACTGTTTTTT

D: TRBD1
V: TRBV7-9
size: many
J: TRBJ1-1
CDR3: CASSLQAGGAFF
DNA: TGTGCCAGCAGCCTACAGGCAGGGGGAGCTTTCTTT

D: .
V: TRBV11-2
size: many
J: TRBJ2-7
CDR3: CASSSITGRRNYEQYF
DNA: TGTGCCAGCAGCTCTATTACCGGGCGACGGAACTACGAGCAGTACTTC

D: TRBD1
V: TRBV6-2/TRBV6-3
size: few
J: TRBJ1-1
CDR3: CASSSRQGAEAFF
DNA: TGTGCCAGCAGCTCTCGACAGGGAGCTGAAGCTTTCTTT

D: .
V: TRBV5-4
size: many
J: TRBJ2-3
CDR3: CASSRGVDTQYF
DNA: TGTGCCAGCAGTCGAGGGGTAGATACGCAGTATTTT

D: .
V: TRBV7-2
size: many
J: TRBJ1-1
CDR3: CASSFYGRDTEAFF
DNA: TGTGCCAGCAGTTTTTACGGGAGGGACACTGAAGCTTTCTTT

D: TRBD1
V: TRBV20-1
size: many
J: TRBJ2-1
CDR3: CSGRQGSSYNEQFF
DNA: TGCAGTGGCAGACAGGGAAGCTCCTACAATGAGCAGTTCTTC

D: TRBD2
V: TRBV27
size: many
J: TRBJ2-1
CDR3: CASSPGLVEQFF
DNA: TGTGCCAGCAGTCCGGGACTAGTTGAGCAGTTCTTC

D: .
V: TRBV7-3
size: many
J: TRBJ2-2
CDR3: CASSLTPLSGELFF
DNA: TGTGCCAGCAGCTTAACCCCCCTATCCGGGGAGCTGTTTTTT

D: .
V: TRBV29-1
size: many
J: TRBJ2-3
CDR3: CSGQQGSTDTQYF
DNA: TGCAGCGGACAGCAGGGCAGCACAGATACGCAGTATTTT

D: .
V: TRBV20-1
size: many
J: TRBJ1-2
CDR3: CSASTDLYGYTF
DNA: TGCAGTGCTTCGACAGACCTCTATGGCTACACCTTC

D: TRBD1
V: TRBV24-1
size: .
J: TRBJ2-3
CDR3: CATSDPRQGADTQYF
DNA: TGTGCCACCAGTGATCCCCGACAGGGCGCAGATACGCAGTATTTT

D: TRBD2
V: TRBV29-1
size: many
J: TRBJ2-1
CDR3: CSARLAVVVSSYNEQFF
DNA: TGCAGCGCCAGACTAGCGGTCGTCGTAAGCTCCTACAATGAGCAGTTCTTC

D: TRBD2
V: TRBV28
size: .
J: TRBJ2-1
CDR3: CASRAGGPPFEQFF
DNA: TGTGCCAGTCGGGCGGGAGGGCCTCCGTTTGAGCAGTTCTTC

D: TRBD1
V: TRBV5-1
size: many
J: TRBJ1-6
CDR3: CASSQKTGGYNSPLHF
DNA: TGCGCCAGCAGCCAGAAGACAGGGGGCTACAATTCACCCCTCCACTTT

D: TRBD2
V: TRBV12-3/TRBV12-4
size: many
J: TRBJ2-1
CDR3: CASSPRLAGGYNEQFF
DNA: TGTGCCAGCAGTCCGCGACTAGCGGGGGGTTACAATGAGCAGTTCTTC